These T cell receptor beta chains were read from a single sample in a study of T-cell reconstitution after alpha-beta-depleted transplantation in children. TCRdb processed the PCR reads anew with MiXCR; each CDR3 protein has one entry. The sample contains about a million distinct CDR3 sequences, about 29% of which appear only once. The specimen comprised PBMCs, mostly from graft donor cells, sampled 360 days after TCRalphabeta/CD19-depleted stem cell transplant. The receptors come from a boy younger than two who had a stem cell transplant for SCID, so the T cells may come from the graft donor. CDR3s include the opening cysteine and the closing phenylalanine or tryptophan. A D gene is named only where the DNA matches it firmly. Clone size, where shown, is once, few, many, or a class for clones that have expanded.

j_gene: TRBJ2-2; d_gene: NA; v_gene: TRBV5-5; abundance: NA; CDR3aa: CASSLRGLNTGELFF; CDR3nt: TGTGCCAGCAGTCTCCGAGGGTTGAACACCGGGGAGCTGTTTTTT
j_gene: TRBJ2-7; d_gene: TRBD2; v_gene: TRBV18; abundance: NA; CDR3aa: CASSPGLAGIGNEQYF; CDR3nt: TGTGCCAGCTCACCGGGACTAGCGGGGATTGGGAACGAGCAGTACTTC
j_gene: TRBJ2-7; d_gene: TRBD1; v_gene: TRBV5-8; abundance: NA; CDR3aa: CASSSQGTAREQYF; CDR3nt: TGTGCCAGCAGCTCACAGGGGACGGCGAGGGAGCAGTACTTC
j_gene: TRBJ2-3; d_gene: NA; v_gene: TRBV3-1; abundance: NA; CDR3aa: CASSPKPGVADTQYF; CDR3nt: TGTGCCAGCAGCCCAAAGCCGGGGGTGGCAGATACGCAGTATTTT
j_gene: TRBJ2-1; d_gene: TRBD1; v_gene: TRBV5-1; abundance: NA; CDR3aa: CASSRSQGAVVEQFF; CDR3nt: TGCGCCAGCAGCCGCTCACAGGGGGCGGTTGTTGAGCAGTTCTTC
j_gene: TRBJ2-3; d_gene: TRBD1; v_gene: TRBV11-3; abundance: NA; CDR3aa: CASSSGQIPTDTQYF; CDR3nt: TGTGCCAGCAGCTCGGGACAGATACCCACAGATACGCAGTATTTT
j_gene: TRBJ1-5; d_gene: TRBD1; v_gene: TRBV20-1; abundance: NA; CDR3aa: CSAGDTQGISSSQHF; CDR3nt: TGCAGTGCTGGGGATACACAGGGGATTAGTTCGTCCCAGCATTTT
j_gene: TRBJ1-5; d_gene: NA; v_gene: TRBV28; abundance: NA; CDR3aa: CASCLGADGLGTSNQPQHF; CDR3nt: TGTGCCAGCTGTTTAGGGGCCGACGGTCTAGGGACTAGCAATCAGCCCCAGCATTTT
j_gene: TRBJ2-5; d_gene: TRBD2; v_gene: TRBV20-1; abundance: NA; CDR3aa: CSARLAGARETQYF; CDR3nt: TGCAGTGCTAGACTAGCGGGGGCAAGGGAGACCCAGTACTTC
j_gene: TRBJ1-6; d_gene: NA; v_gene: TRBV20-1; abundance: NA; CDR3aa: CSAREEEGSSYNSPLHF; CDR3nt: TGCAGTGCTAGAGAAGAGGAGGGGTCGTCCTATAATTCACCCCTCCACTTT
j_gene: TRBJ2-7; d_gene: NA; v_gene: TRBV28; abundance: NA; CDR3aa: CASSLGLREQYF; CDR3nt: TGTGCCAGCAGTTTAGGCCTGAGGGAGCAGTACTTC
j_gene: TRBJ2-5; d_gene: TRBD2; v_gene: TRBV11-2; abundance: few; CDR3aa: CASSRLAGEETQYF; CDR3nt: TGTGCCAGCAGCCGACTAGCGGGGGAAGAGACCCAGTACTTC
j_gene: TRBJ2-3; d_gene: TRBD1; v_gene: TRBV5-1; abundance: NA; CDR3aa: CASFRQGADTQYF; CDR3nt: TGCGCCAGCTTTAGACAGGGGGCAGATACGCAGTATTTT
j_gene: TRBJ2-1; d_gene: NA; v_gene: TRBV4-2; abundance: NA; CDR3aa: CASREPNGEQFF; CDR3nt: TGTGCCAGCAGGGAACCCAACGGGGAGCAGTTCTTC
j_gene: TRBJ2-5; d_gene: NA; v_gene: TRBV12-3/TRBV12-4; abundance: few; CDR3aa: CASSRERQETQYF; CDR3nt: TGTGCCAGCTCCCGGGAGAGGCAAGAGACCCAGTACTTC
j_gene: TRBJ1-2; d_gene: NA; v_gene: TRBV20-1; abundance: few; CDR3aa: CSARVGPAYGYTF; CDR3nt: TGCAGTGCTAGGGTAGGCCCAGCCTATGGCTACACCTTC
j_gene: TRBJ2-1; d_gene: NA; v_gene: TRBV5-1; abundance: NA; CDR3aa: CASKSGDLPIDEQFF; CDR3nt: TGCGCCAGCAAATCGGGGGATTTACCCATAGATGAGCAGTTCTTC
j_gene: TRBJ1-1; d_gene: NA; v_gene: TRBV12-3/TRBV12-4; abundance: NA; CDR3aa: CASSSKEGPVEGAFF; CDR3nt: TGTGCCAGCAGTTCCAAAGAGGGGCCGGTTGAGGGAGCTTTCTTT
j_gene: TRBJ1-1; d_gene: NA; v_gene: TRBV12-3/TRBV12-4; abundance: NA; CDR3aa: CASSFSESYTEAFF; CDR3nt: TGTGCCAGCAGTTTTAGTGAGTCGTACACTGAAGCTTTCTTT
j_gene: TRBJ2-1; d_gene: NA; v_gene: TRBV11-3; abundance: NA; CDR3aa: CASSLARGSNEQFF; CDR3nt: TGTGCCAGCAGCTTAGCTCGGGGCTCCAATGAGCAGTTCTTC
j_gene: TRBJ1-1; d_gene: NA; v_gene: TRBV6-2/TRBV6-3; abundance: NA; CDR3aa: CASKVLWNTEAFF; CDR3nt: TGTGCCAGCAAGGTACTTTGGAACACTGAAGCTTTCTTT
j_gene: TRBJ2-6; d_gene: NA; v_gene: TRBV10-3; abundance: NA; CDR3aa: CAISDIASGANVLTF; CDR3nt: TGTGCCATCAGTGATATTGCCTCTGGGGCCAACGTCCTGACTTTC
j_gene: TRBJ2-7; d_gene: NA; v_gene: TRBV5-1; abundance: few; CDR3aa: CASSLAQGLRLGREQYF; CDR3nt: TGCGCCAGCAGCTTGGCGCAGGGACTTCGGCTCGGTCGGGAGCAGTACTTC
j_gene: TRBJ2-7; d_gene: NA; v_gene: TRBV6-1; abundance: few; CDR3aa: CASSTRDIADEQYF; CDR3nt: TGTGCCAGCAGTACCCGGGACATAGCGGACGAGCAGTACTTC
j_gene: TRBJ2-2; d_gene: NA; v_gene: TRBV12-3/TRBV12-4; abundance: NA; CDR3aa: CASSPSGEYGGELFF; CDR3nt: TGTGCCAGCAGCCCTTCAGGGGAATACGGCGGGGAGCTGTTTTTT
j_gene: TRBJ2-3; d_gene: NA; v_gene: TRBV20-1; abundance: few; CDR3aa: CSASAFAGDTGGDTQYF; CDR3nt: TGCAGTGCTAGTGCATTCGCTGGGGACACCGGGGGAGATACGCAGTATTTT
j_gene: TRBJ2-7; d_gene: NA; v_gene: TRBV12-3/TRBV12-4; abundance: NA; CDR3aa: CASSLVGLYEQYF; CDR3nt: TGTGCCAGCAGTTTAGTGGGGCTCTACGAGCAGTACTTC
j_gene: TRBJ2-1; d_gene: NA; v_gene: TRBV29-1; abundance: NA; CDR3aa: CSVGAGEQFF; CDR3nt: TGCAGCGTTGGAGCAGGGGAGCAGTTCTTC
j_gene: TRBJ2-5; d_gene: TRBD1; v_gene: TRBV29-1; abundance: NA; CDR3aa: CSVSRGRETQYF; CDR3nt: TGCAGCGTTTCCAGGGGGCGAGAGACCCAGTACTTC
j_gene: TRBJ2-1; d_gene: NA; v_gene: TRBV20-1; abundance: few; CDR3aa: CSARDLRGSRVREQFF; CDR3nt: TGCAGTGCTAGAGATCTTAGGGGGTCCCGAGTTCGTGAGCAGTTCTTC
j_gene: TRBJ2-1; d_gene: NA; v_gene: TRBV7-9; abundance: few; CDR3aa: CASSLAALTGYNEQFF; CDR3nt: TGTGCCAGCAGCTTGGCGGCCCTTACCGGGTACAATGAGCAGTTCTTC
j_gene: TRBJ1-5; d_gene: NA; v_gene: TRBV4-2; abundance: few; CDR3aa: CASSQDFGGIQPQHF; CDR3nt: TGTGCCAGCAGCCAAGATTTTGGGGGTATTCAGCCCCAGCATTTT
j_gene: TRBJ2-5; d_gene: TRBD1; v_gene: TRBV12-3/TRBV12-4; abundance: NA; CDR3aa: CASTKDRVGSQETQYF; CDR3nt: TGTGCCAGCACTAAGGACAGGGTGGGTTCCCAAGAGACCCAGTACTTC
j_gene: TRBJ2-4; d_gene: TRBD2; v_gene: TRBV7-3; abundance: few; CDR3aa: CASSLGTGGADGAKNIQYF; CDR3nt: TGTGCCAGCAGCTTAGGAACGGGGGGGGCCGACGGGGCCAAAAACATTCAGTACTTC
j_gene: TRBJ2-5; d_gene: TRBD1; v_gene: TRBV25-1; abundance: once; CDR3aa: CASSENRGQGETQYF; CDR3nt: TGTGCCAGCAGTGAAAACAGGGGGCAGGGAGAGACCCAGTACTTC
j_gene: TRBJ2-6; d_gene: NA; v_gene: TRBV7-2; abundance: NA; CDR3aa: CASSSEASGANVLTF; CDR3nt: TGTGCCAGCAGCTCCGAGGCTTCTGGGGCCAACGTCCTGACTTTC
j_gene: TRBJ2-1; d_gene: NA; v_gene: TRBV5-1; abundance: NA; CDR3aa: CASSLVLQGGSNNEQFF; CDR3nt: TGCGCCAGCAGCTTGGTATTACAGGGAGGTTCCAACAATGAGCAGTTCTTC
j_gene: TRBJ2-1; d_gene: NA; v_gene: TRBV7-2; abundance: few; CDR3aa: CASSSTGSSSYNEQFF; CDR3nt: TGTGCCAGCAGCTCGACAGGTTCGAGCTCCTACAATGAGCAGTTCTTC
j_gene: TRBJ2-7; d_gene: NA; v_gene: TRBV4-2; abundance: NA; CDR3aa: CASSQRSSSYEQYF; CDR3nt: TGTGCCAGCAGCCAACGTTCAAGCTCCTACGAGCAGTACTTC
j_gene: TRBJ1-1; d_gene: TRBD1; v_gene: TRBV20-1; abundance: NA; CDR3aa: CSALDRVLTEAFF; CDR3nt: TGCAGTGCACTCGACAGGGTCCTTACTGAAGCTTTCTTT
j_gene: TRBJ2-4; d_gene: NA; v_gene: TRBV5-1; abundance: few; CDR3aa: CASSLGVTVWDIQYF; CDR3nt: TGCGCCAGCAGCTTGGGGGTCACCGTGTGGGACATTCAGTACTTC
j_gene: TRBJ2-2; d_gene: NA; v_gene: TRBV12-3/TRBV12-4; abundance: many; CDR3aa: CASSFTGANTGELFF; CDR3nt: TGTGCCAGCAGTTTTACCGGGGCGAACACCGGGGAGCTGTTTTTT